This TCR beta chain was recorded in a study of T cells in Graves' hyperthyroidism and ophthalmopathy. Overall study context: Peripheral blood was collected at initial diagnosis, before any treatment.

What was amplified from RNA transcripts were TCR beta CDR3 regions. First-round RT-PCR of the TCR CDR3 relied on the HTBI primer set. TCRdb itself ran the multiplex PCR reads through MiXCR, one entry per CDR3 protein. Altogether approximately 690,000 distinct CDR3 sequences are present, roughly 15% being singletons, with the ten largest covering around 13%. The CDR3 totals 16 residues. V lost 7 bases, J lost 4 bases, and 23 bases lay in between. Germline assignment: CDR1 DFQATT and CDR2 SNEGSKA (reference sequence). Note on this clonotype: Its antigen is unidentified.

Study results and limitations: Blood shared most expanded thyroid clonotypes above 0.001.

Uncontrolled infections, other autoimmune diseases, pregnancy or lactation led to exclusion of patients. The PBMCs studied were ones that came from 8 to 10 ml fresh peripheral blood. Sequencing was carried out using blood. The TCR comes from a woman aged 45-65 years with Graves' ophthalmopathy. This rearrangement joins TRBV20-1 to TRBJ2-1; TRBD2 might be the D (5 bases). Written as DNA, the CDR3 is TGCAGTGTGGTCAGTTATATAGAGGGCGGATACAATGAGCAGTTCTTC. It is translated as CSVVSYIEGGYNEQFF.